This TCR beta chain was captured in a study of blood T cell repertoires in COVID-19 (dated by TCRdb to the early 2020s). For context, the study as a whole: Collaborator samples came from the United States, Italy and Spain and covered acute and convalescent phases of COVID-19. The prospective study material was composed of cDNA or gDNA derived from T cells, B-cell-depleted T cells, or PBMCs. The samples were drawn from two sources: the first 160 participants of the ongoing ImmuneRACE study, and approximately 1,300 subjects contributed by 6 global collaborators. The dataset comprised deeply sampled blood TCRbeta repertoires from subjects exposed to, actively infected with, or recovered from COVID-19. HLA class I and class II types, where available, came from metadata supplied by the sample provider rather than from assay-based typing. The repertoires were made available in a free public database intended to serve as a resource for research on the immune response to SARS-CoV-2. Sample metadata almost always included a de-identified subject ID, COVID-19 status, age in years and sex. General findings and caveats noted by the study authors: The quantity of clinical and demographic metadata differed by source and by participant and was supplied without curation.

The collaborating institutions used their own protocols to collect whole blood in K2EDTA tubes. For TCRbeta analysis, collaborators shipped samples in one of three forms: frozen whole blood, isolated PBMCs, or DNA extracted from either of those sample types. This clone occurred once. There is no known antigen for this receptor. No much larger clone exists at a distance of one base, and base qualities are not known. The same CDR3 is also encoded by other DNA sequences in this sample. The CDR3 starts with the cysteine, ends with the phenylalanine, and has 16 residues. Only the CDR3 part of the read is kept: 48 bases, read in frame from the first base. From V the trimming removes 0 bases and from J it removes 2 bases, while the gene matches leave 4 bases of the junction unaccounted for. As encoded in the germline V gene, CDR1 is SGHTA while CDR2 is FQGTGA. TCRbeta CDR3 regions were amplified from genomic DNA by means of the immunoSEQ Assay, a bias-controlled multiplex PCR. Per the original workflow: Nucleated cell counts per sample were estimated from amplification of reference gene primers within the assay. To quantify the absolute abundance of each unique TCRbeta CDR3 rearrangement, sequence reads were collapsed and filtered. For each sample, productive Simpson clonality was calculated as the square root of Simpson's diversity index over productive rearrangements. TCRdb holds this immuneACCESS table with in-frame rearrangements only. Some clones are missing; in checked studies, unresolved V genes explain under half, and the rest has no known cause. D and trimming come from the DNA, and the V and J calls and clone size come from that table. This sample holds 70,000 to 95,000 clones; 80% to 90% were observed only once. Jointly, the top ten make up approximately 15% of the sample.

The TCR sequence derives from an older man with active or convalescent COVID-19. The chain employs TRBV7-3 and TRBJ2-1, with 7 central nucleotides matching TRBD2. The sample was peripheral blood. The DNA is as follows: TGTGCCAGCAGCTTAACATCGAGCGGGACCTACAATGAGCAGTTCTTC. Its translation is CASSLTSSGTYNEQFF.